The present TCR beta chain was sequenced within a study of cytomegalovirus exposure and HLA in healthy donors. Method: immunoSEQ multiplex PCR; TCRdb's copy keeps in-frame clones and lacks some. The table shows 82,000 or so clones, with 85% to 95% occurring only once. Germline-derived CDR1 and CDR2 are SNHLY and FYNNEI. After removal of 6 bases from V and 8 bases from J, the junction contained 8 bases not matched to a gene. The CDR3 length is 14 residues. Sequenced: PBMCs. This rearrangement joins TRBV2 to TRBJ2-4; 9 bases are shared with TRBD1. This TCR was sampled from a man aged 18 to 29 in good health and CMV-seronegative. CDR3 DNA sequence: TGTGCCAGCAGGGGGGGACAGGGAGGGTACATTCAGTACTTC. Residues: CASRGGQGGYIQYF. The full variable domain, with the rest looked up from reference TRBV2 and TRBJ2-4, is EPEVTQTPSHQVTQMGQEVILRCVPISNHLYFYWYRQILGQKVEFLVSFYNNEISEKSEIFDDQFSVERPDGSNFTLKIRSTKLEDSAMYFCASRGGQGGYIQYFGAGTRLSVL.